What follows describes a single TCR beta chain. What it recognizes is unknown. This CDR3 is 13 amino acids long. Trimming stripped 4 bases from V and 5 bases from J, with 14 bases between. Germline values: CDR1 DFQATT, CDR2 SNEGSKA (reference sequence). The data stem from a study of CD8 T cells in Susac syndrome. TCR beta sequencing covered blood CD8+ and CD4+ T cells. Negative isolation was applied to CD8+ and CD4+ T cells, and FACS enrichment was applied to TEMRA cells. The authors reverse transcribed 0.5 to 1 ug RNA with random hexamers. immunoSEQ multiplex PCR amplified TCR beta CDR3 across 54 Vbeta, 13 Jbeta. TCRdb independently ran MiXCR on the immunoSEQ multiplex PCR reads; one entry per CDR3 protein. This sample has about 300,000 distinct CDR3 sequences, with just over 90% found just once. Whole-study results and caveats: Acknowledgment was made by the study that its TCR sequencing and HLA analysis involved a relatively small number of individuals.

Sample: CD4+ T cells from PBMCs. V and J are TRBV20-1 and TRBJ1-1; D is undetermined. The TCR comes from a human donor with multiple sclerosis. CDR3 amino acids: CSAIRGDRTEAFF. The CDR3 region has the DNA TGCAGTGCTATCCGGGGAGATCGGACTGAAGCTTTCTTT.